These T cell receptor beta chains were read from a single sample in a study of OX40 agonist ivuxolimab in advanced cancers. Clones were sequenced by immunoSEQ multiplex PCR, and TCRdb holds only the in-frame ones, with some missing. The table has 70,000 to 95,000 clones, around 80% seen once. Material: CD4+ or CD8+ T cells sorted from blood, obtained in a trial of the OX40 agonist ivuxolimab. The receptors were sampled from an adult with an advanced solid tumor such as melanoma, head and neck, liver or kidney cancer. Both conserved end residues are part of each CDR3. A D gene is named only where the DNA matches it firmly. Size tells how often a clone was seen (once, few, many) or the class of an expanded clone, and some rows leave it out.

cdr3_aa: CASSEWGGGTDTQYF
cdr3_nt: TGTGCCAGCAGTGAATGGGGCGGGGGCACAGATACGCAGTATTTT
clone_size: -
j_call: TRBJ2-3
d_call: -
v_call: TRBV25-1

cdr3_aa: CASSSGSSYNEQFF
cdr3_nt: TGTGCCAGCAGCAGCGGGAGCTCCTACAATGAGCAGTTCTTC
clone_size: -
j_call: TRBJ2-1
d_call: TRBD2
v_call: TRBV13

cdr3_aa: CASSPPADLPTDTQYF
cdr3_nt: TGTGCCAGCTCACCACCGGCGGACCTTCCGACAGATACGCAGTATTTT
clone_size: -
j_call: TRBJ2-3
d_call: -
v_call: TRBV18

cdr3_aa: CASSFEGERYGYTF
cdr3_nt: TGCGCCAGCAGCTTTGAAGGGGAGCGCTATGGCTACACCTTC
clone_size: few
j_call: TRBJ1-2
d_call: -
v_call: TRBV5-1

cdr3_aa: CASNQDSLPTDTQYF
cdr3_nt: TGTGCCAGCAACCAGGACTCCCTTCCCACAGATACGCAGTATTTT
clone_size: -
j_call: TRBJ2-3
d_call: -
v_call: TRBV2

cdr3_aa: CASSMQGLWTADRDHQPQHF
cdr3_nt: TGTGCCAGTAGTATGCAGGGACTGTGGACCGCCGACAGGGACCATCAGCCCCAGCATTTT
clone_size: -
j_call: TRBJ1-5
d_call: TRBD1
v_call: TRBV19

cdr3_aa: CASSSGHLSGANVLTF
cdr3_nt: TGTGCCAGCAGTTCTGGACACCTCTCTGGGGCCAACGTCCTGACTTTC
clone_size: -
j_call: TRBJ2-6
d_call: -
v_call: TRBV27

cdr3_aa: CASSPTTGDNEQFF
cdr3_nt: TGTGCCAGCAGCCCGACGACAGGGGACAATGAGCAGTTCTTC
clone_size: -
j_call: TRBJ2-1
d_call: TRBD1
v_call: TRBV11-2

cdr3_aa: CAINPTSGSPTDTQYF
cdr3_nt: TGTGCCATCAACCCGACTAGCGGGAGTCCGACAGATACGCAGTATTTT
clone_size: -
j_call: TRBJ2-3
d_call: TRBD2
v_call: TRBV10-3

cdr3_aa: CASSPSREGLTGELFF
cdr3_nt: TGTGCCAGCTCACCGTCGCGGGAGGGCCTCACCGGGGAGCTGTTTTTT
clone_size: -
j_call: TRBJ2-2
d_call: TRBD2
v_call: TRBV18

cdr3_aa: CASSHRGPSRDHTYEQYF
cdr3_nt: TGTGCCAGCAGCCATAGGGGGCCTTCCCGGGACCACACCTACGAGCAGTACTTC
clone_size: -
j_call: TRBJ2-7
d_call: TRBD1
v_call: TRBV11-2

cdr3_aa: CASRQKTAGTYGTDTQYF
cdr3_nt: TGCGCCAGCAGGCAAAAAACTGCCGGGACTTACGGCACAGATACGCAGTATTTT
clone_size: -
j_call: TRBJ2-3
d_call: -
v_call: TRBV4-3

cdr3_aa: CAWEEQGVTEAFF
cdr3_nt: TGTGCCTGGGAGGAACAGGGGGTCACTGAAGCTTTCTTT
clone_size: -
j_call: TRBJ1-1
d_call: TRBD1
v_call: TRBV30

cdr3_aa: CASSLTGFGNTIYF
cdr3_nt: TGTGCCAGCAGCTTGACAGGGTTTGGAAACACCATATATTTT
clone_size: many
j_call: TRBJ1-3
d_call: -
v_call: TRBV5-6

cdr3_aa: CASSEGTEGTYGYTF
cdr3_nt: TGTGCCAGCAGCGAAGGGACAGAGGGCACCTATGGCTACACCTTC
clone_size: -
j_call: TRBJ1-2
d_call: TRBD1
v_call: TRBV6-6

cdr3_aa: CASSTTGVSTDTQYF
cdr3_nt: TGTGCCAGTAGTACCACAGGGGTTAGCACAGATACGCAGTATTTT
clone_size: once
j_call: TRBJ2-3
d_call: TRBD1
v_call: TRBV19

cdr3_aa: CASSLEGGGGRSNQPQHF
cdr3_nt: TGTGCCAGCAGCTTAGAGGGGGGCGGGGGAAGGAGCAATCAGCCCCAGCATTTT
clone_size: -
j_call: TRBJ1-5
d_call: -
v_call: TRBV7-8

cdr3_aa: CASSDGRGGEQYF
cdr3_nt: TGTGCCAGCAGTGACGGCAGGGGAGGCGAGCAGTACTTC
clone_size: -
j_call: TRBJ2-7
d_call: -
v_call: TRBV7-3

cdr3_aa: CATTLAGTYEQYF
cdr3_nt: TGTGCTACTACCCTAGCGGGGACCTACGAGCAGTACTTC
clone_size: -
j_call: TRBJ2-7
d_call: TRBD2
v_call: TRBV28

cdr3_aa: CASSWDTKNIQYF
cdr3_nt: TGTGCCAGTTCCTGGGACACCAAAAACATTCAGTACTTC
clone_size: -
j_call: TRBJ2-4
d_call: -
v_call: TRBV19

cdr3_aa: CASSLSGTNTDTQYF
cdr3_nt: TGCGCCAGCAGCTTGTCCGGGACTAACACAGATACGCAGTATTTT
clone_size: -
j_call: TRBJ2-3
d_call: TRBD2
v_call: TRBV5-1

cdr3_aa: CASSPPSGLGGETQYF
cdr3_nt: TGCGCCAGCAGCCCGCCATCGGGACTAGGAGGAGAGACCCAGTACTTC
clone_size: -
j_call: TRBJ2-5
d_call: TRBD2
v_call: TRBV4-1

cdr3_aa: CASSEVTGYGYTF
cdr3_nt: TGTGCCAGCAGTGAAGTGACAGGGTATGGCTACACCTTC
clone_size: -
j_call: TRBJ1-2
d_call: TRBD1
v_call: TRBV6-1

cdr3_aa: CASSMASGFQETQYF
cdr3_nt: TGTGCCAGTAGTATGGCTAGCGGCTTTCAAGAGACCCAGTACTTC
clone_size: -
j_call: TRBJ2-5
d_call: TRBD2
v_call: TRBV19

cdr3_aa: CASSRGAVQETQYF
cdr3_nt: TGCGCCAGCAGCCGTGGGGCAGTCCAAGAGACCCAGTACTTC
clone_size: -
j_call: TRBJ2-5
d_call: -
v_call: TRBV4-3

cdr3_aa: CASRQDLAGYGYTF
cdr3_nt: TGTGCCAGCAGACAAGACCTCGCGGGGTATGGCTACACCTTC
clone_size: -
j_call: TRBJ1-2
d_call: -
v_call: TRBV6-5

cdr3_aa: CASSARGASGEQFF
cdr3_nt: TGTGCCAGCAGCGCCAGGGGGGCTAGCGGTGAGCAGTTCTTC
clone_size: -
j_call: TRBJ2-1
d_call: -
v_call: TRBV9

cdr3_aa: CASKGGLTEQFF
cdr3_nt: TGTGCCAGCAAGGGTGGGTTGACAGAGCAGTTCTTC
clone_size: -
j_call: TRBJ2-1
d_call: -
v_call: TRBV28

cdr3_aa: CASSSRQDSYEQYF
cdr3_nt: TGTGCCAGCAGTTCGCGACAGGACAGCTACGAGCAGTACTTC
clone_size: -
j_call: TRBJ2-7
d_call: -
v_call: TRBV25-1

cdr3_aa: CASSTSGTSVTNEQFF
cdr3_nt: TGTGCCAGTAGTACTTCCGGGACTAGCGTAACCAATGAGCAGTTCTTC
clone_size: -
j_call: TRBJ2-1
d_call: TRBD2
v_call: TRBV19

cdr3_aa: CASSLGHQNTEAFF
cdr3_nt: TGTGCCAGCAGCTTGGGGCACCAGAACACTGAAGCTTTCTTT
clone_size: -
j_call: TRBJ1-1
d_call: -
v_call: TRBV7-2

cdr3_aa: CASSGPRGGRGTNQPQHF
cdr3_nt: TGTGCCAGCAGTGGCCCTAGGGGGGGCAGGGGGACCAATCAGCCCCAGCATTTT
clone_size: -
j_call: TRBJ1-5
d_call: TRBD1
v_call: TRBV6-1

cdr3_aa: CASPLRGTRNEQYF
cdr3_nt: TGTGCCAGCCCCCTACGGGGGACTCGAAACGAGCAGTACTTC
clone_size: few
j_call: TRBJ2-7
d_call: -
v_call: TRBV27

cdr3_aa: CASSLDGQGDGYTF
cdr3_nt: TGCGCCAGCAGCTTGGACGGACAGGGGGACGGCTACACCTTC
clone_size: -
j_call: TRBJ1-2
d_call: TRBD1
v_call: TRBV5-1

cdr3_aa: CASSMGWNTGELFF
cdr3_nt: TGTGCCAGTAGTATGGGGTGGAACACCGGGGAGCTGTTTTTT
clone_size: -
j_call: TRBJ2-2
d_call: -
v_call: TRBV19

cdr3_aa: CASSSLATHEQYF
cdr3_nt: TGTGCCAGCAGCTCCTTAGCGACGCACGAGCAGTACTTC
clone_size: -
j_call: TRBJ2-7
d_call: -
v_call: TRBV7-2

cdr3_aa: CASSSPGIRTDTQYF
cdr3_nt: TGTGCCAGCAGTTCACCAGGGATACGCACAGATACGCAGTATTTT
clone_size: -
j_call: TRBJ2-3
d_call: -
v_call: TRBV28

cdr3_aa: CASSLAGLAGADTQYF
cdr3_nt: TGTGCCAGCAGCTTAGCGGGACTAGCGGGAGCAGATACGCAGTATTTT
clone_size: -
j_call: TRBJ2-3
d_call: TRBD2
v_call: TRBV7-9

cdr3_aa: CASSQTGVSYEQYF
cdr3_nt: TGTGCCAGCAGTCAGACAGGGGTCTCCTACGAGCAGTACTTC
clone_size: -
j_call: TRBJ2-7
d_call: TRBD1
v_call: TRBV7-3

cdr3_aa: CASSLGWVGGNTIYF
cdr3_nt: TGTGCCAGCAGCTTAGGGTGGGTGGGAGGAAACACCATATATTTT
clone_size: -
j_call: TRBJ1-3
d_call: -
v_call: TRBV5-7